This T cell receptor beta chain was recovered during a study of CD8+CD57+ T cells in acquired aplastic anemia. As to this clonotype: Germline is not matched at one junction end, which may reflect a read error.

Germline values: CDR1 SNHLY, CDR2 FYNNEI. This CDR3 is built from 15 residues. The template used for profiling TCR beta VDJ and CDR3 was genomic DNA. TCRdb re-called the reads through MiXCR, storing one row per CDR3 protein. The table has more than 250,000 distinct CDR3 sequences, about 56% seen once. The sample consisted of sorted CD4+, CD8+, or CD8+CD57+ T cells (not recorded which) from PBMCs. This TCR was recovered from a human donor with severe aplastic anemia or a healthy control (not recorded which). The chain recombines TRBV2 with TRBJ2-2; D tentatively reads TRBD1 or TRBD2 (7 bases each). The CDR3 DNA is TGTGCCAGCAAAAGGGAGGGGGCAGGAACCGGGAAGCTGTTTTTT. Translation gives CASKREGAGTGKLFF.